What follows is one T cell receptor (beta chain) and its context. What it recognizes is unknown. Produced via immunoSEQ multiplex PCR; TCRdb's table is partial and in-frame only. The top ten clones hold 15% to 20% of a sample with 150,000 to 170,000 clones, roughly nine tenths of them seen once. The sample belongs to a study of T cell responses to AZD1222 COVID-19 vaccine. Points from the study as a whole: Sampling that yielded the repertoires occurred only after the peak T cell response.

V gave up 6 bases and J gave up 5 bases, with 14 bases separating them. This CDR3 spans 14 amino acids. The germline gives CDR1 MDHEN, CDR2 SYDVKM. The receptor comes from an adult in good health. The V gene is TRBV28, the J gene TRBJ1-5; D perhaps matches TRBD1 (5 bases). Specimen: peripheral blood, collected on day 0 of AZD1222 vaccination. In nucleotides, the CDR3 is TGTGCCAGCAGATCAGGGAATGGGGATCAGCCCCAGCATTTT. This gives the protein CASRSGNGDQPQHF.